This T cell receptor beta chain was sequenced in a study of OX40 agonist ivuxolimab in advanced cancers. Study overall: The diagnoses of dose-escalation patients were hepatocellular carcinoma, melanoma, renal cell or head and neck cancer.

In germline, CDR1 is SGHRS, CDR2 YFSETQ. Trimming stripped 7 bases from V and 2 bases from J, with 10 bases between. The CDR3 totals 14 residues. Measured with immunoSEQ multiplex PCR; TCRdb has only the in-frame clones, and not every one. The repertoire has 35,000 to 50,000 clones, about 89% of them found once; the top ten carry 0.45% to 0.65%. Patients had blood sampled at baseline and again on cycle 4 day 1 and cycle 7 day 1. Sequenced here: CD4+ or CD8+ T cells sorted from blood, sampled in a trial of the OX40 agonist ivuxolimab. The V call is TRBV5-1, the J call TRBJ2-6, with D tentatively TRBD1 (6 bases). The TCR comes from an adult with an advanced solid tumor such as melanoma, head and neck, liver or kidney cancer. The CDR3 DNA reads TGCGCCAGCTCAGGGGATCCTGGGGCCAACGTCCTGACTTTC. Translation: CASSGDPGANVLTF.